The next 3 T cell receptor beta chains were all read from a single sample in a study of blood T cell repertoires in COVID-19. Only in-frame clones appear in the TCRdb table, and some are missing; sequencing was by immunoSEQ multiplex PCR. This table has 140,000 to 150,000 clones, around 85% appearing once. The sequenced material came from peripheral blood. Every receptor here comes from a woman aged 60-70 years with COVID-19, enrolled during active disease.

The chain joins TRBV5-8 to TRBJ2-7, with 7 positions matching TRBD1. Germline loops: CDR1 SGHTS, CDR2 YDEGEE. The CDR3 is 17 amino acids. Unmatched junction bases numbered 12, after V lost 3 bases and J lost 0 bases. The CDR3 DNA follows: TGTGCCAGCAGCTCCAGAAGGGACAGCCACCTCTCCTACGAGCAGTACTTC. Amino acids: CASSSRRDSHLSYEQYF.

The rearrangement joins TRBV18 to TRBJ2-7; 8 bases align to TRBD2. There are 15 residues in the CDR3. V was clipped by 3 bases and J by 7 bases; unmatched bases: 11. CDR1 and CDR2 from the germline V gene are KGHSH and LQKENI. CDR3 sequence reads: CASSPSGLGGGEQYF. CDR3 nucleotides: TGTGCCAGCTCACCCTCGGGACTAGGAGGTGGTGAGCAGTACTTC.

This clone was counted only a few times. V and J are TRBV5-1 and TRBJ1-2, with TRBD1 identical over 7 bases. Germline lookup yields CDR1 SGHRS and CDR2 YFSETQ. The V and J ends lost 3 bases and 6 bases, in that order; junction bases with no gene match: 8. CDR3 length equals 14 residues. The CDR3 here is CASSSTVGGDGYTF. In DNA, the CDR3 is TGCGCCAGCAGCTCCACCGTAGGGGGCGATGGCTACACCTTC.